This is a list of T cell receptor beta chains from one sample in a study of blood T cell repertoires in COVID-19. The method was immunoSEQ multiplex PCR; TCRdb's version includes in-frame clones alone and lacks a portion of them. The data hold 470,000 or so clones, with 80% to 90% observed a single time. Sequenced: peripheral blood. The receptors here all came from a human donor in a cohort sampled during active COVID-19. The CDR3 runs from the conserved cysteine through the conserved F or W. Each record gives: D gene, J gene, V gene, CDR3 length, CDR3 protein, CDR3 DNA. D genes are given only for firm matches.

TRBD2 TRBJ2-1 TRBV7-8 16 CASSLDLSGREDEQFF TGTGCCAGCAGCTTAGACCTTAGCGGGAGGGAGGATGAGCAGTTCTTC
TRBD2 TRBJ2-5 TRBV18 14 CASSPSGREETQYF TGTGCCAGCTCACCTAGCGGGAGGGAAGAGACCCAGTACTTC
TRBD2 TRBJ2-3 TRBV15 16 CATSRSTSFRPDTQYF TGTGCCACCAGCAGGTCGACTAGCTTTAGGCCAGATACGCAGTATTTT
TRBD2 TRBJ2-1 TRBV7-2 15 CASSSTSGSWGEQFF TGTGCCAGCAGCTCGACTAGCGGGAGTTGGGGTGAGCAGTTCTTC
NA TRBJ2-7 TRBV5-5 15 CASSLRGSSSYEQYF TGTGCCAGCAGCTTGCGGGGGTCTAGCTCCTACGAGCAGTACTTC
NA TRBJ1-3 TRBV2 15 CASSETVSSGNTIYF TGTGCCAGCAGTGAAACGGTGAGCTCTGGAAACACCATATATTTT
TRBD1 TRBJ2-1 TRBV30 14 CAWSEGQAFNEQFF TGTGCCTGGAGCGAGGGACAGGCGTTCAATGAGCAGTTCTTC
NA TRBJ2-6 TRBV5-1 16 CASRAQGQSGANVLTF TGCGCCAGCAGAGCCCAGGGCCAGTCTGGGGCCAACGTCCTGACTTTC
TRBD1 TRBJ1-1 TRBV6-5 16 CASSYAPGTGGGWAFF TGTGCCAGCAGTTACGCCCCCGGGACAGGGGGAGGATGGGCTTTCTTT
NA TRBJ2-2 TRBV3-1/TRBV3-2 14 CASSQESQTGELFF TGTGCCAGCAGCCAAGAGTCCCAAACCGGGGAGCTGTTTTTT
NA TRBJ2-7 TRBV3-1/TRBV3-2 16 CASSYKLQEPPYEQYF TGTGCCAGCAGTTACAAGTTACAGGAGCCCCCCTACGAGCAGTACTTC
TRBD2 TRBJ2-3 TRBV27 14 CASTPRGREDTQYF TGTGCCAGCACCCCGCGGGGGAGGGAGGATACGCAGTATTTT
TRBD2 TRBJ2-7 TRBV28 15 CASSFATSGVYEQYF TGTGCCAGCAGTTTTGCCACTAGCGGGGTCTACGAGCAGTACTTC
TRBD1 TRBJ2-5 TRBV5-1 15 CASSLDRGSEETQYF TGCGCCAGCAGCTTGGACAGGGGATCAGAAGAGACCCAGTACTTC
TRBD1 TRBJ2-1 TRBV5-1 15 CASSLGQGTHNEQFF TGCGCCAGCAGCCTAGGACAGGGAACCCACAATGAGCAGTTCTTC
TRBD2 TRBJ2-1 TRBV18 16 CASSPSGRGAHNEQFF TGTGCCAGCTCACCTAGCGGGAGGGGAGCCCACAATGAGCAGTTCTTC
NA TRBJ2-2 TRBV7-2 17 CASSLVLGPANTGELFF TGTGCCAGCAGCTTAGTTCTGGGGCCGGCGAACACCGGGGAGCTGTTTTTT